This T cell receptor beta chain was captured by sequencing in a study of cytomegalovirus exposure and HLA in healthy donors (dated by TCRdb to 2016 to 2017). Background for the entire study: In an earlier analysis of roughly 500 of the donors, about 270 Gb of sequence data and 90 million to 120 million unique TCR beta sequences from 180 million or so T cells were reported. Genome-wide SNP genotypes for about 60% of the roughly 700 donors were used in a later genetic analysis, which treated that subset as a discovery cohort. Four or five DR-DQ haplotypes were handled as single units for association and clustering because linkage in the cohort was strong. Using immunosequencing, the study profiled T cell repertoires from around 680 subjects and related those repertoires to cytomegalovirus serostatus. Alongside the repertoire data, information on donor age, sex, ethnicity and CMV serostatus was compiled. High-throughput TCR immunosequencing, statistical association of individual TCRs with disease status, and machine learning were combined to predict cytomegalovirus infection status. The study aimed to test whether signatures of past pathogen exposure could be identified by cataloging public T cell receptors. Typing coverage varied by locus: 629-630 donors for A, B, C, DRB1 and DQB1; roughly 520 for DQA1; more than 600 for DPA1; around 490 for DPB1. Besides the first cohort of roughly 660 subjects, a separate validation cohort made up of roughly 120 different subjects was used. Of the 350 to 400 genotyped donors, around 81% fell in the genetic ancestry cluster associated with self-reported Caucasian donors. All discovery cohort repertoires had been generated using a single sequencing platform. An earlier analysis of about 600 of the donors used high-throughput TCR beta sequencing to judge whether each TCR beta V gene segment behaved as functional or pseudogenic. Across around 400 genotyped donors of the cohort, an average of approximately 240,000 unique TCR beta nucleotide sequences per donor were sequenced, and roughly a sixth of those sequences were non-productive. A later analysis re-examined previously published TCR beta repertoires from hundreds of donors and added high-resolution HLA genotyping to investigate patterns of TCR occurrence. An early release covering roughly 600 HLA-typed donors comprised about 300 gigabases of sequencing data and around 80 million unique TCR sequences. Both class I and class II loci were covered by HLA typing, at four-digit resolution. In the later analysis, no new phenotypic data were used to find candidate immune exposures; instead, reliance was placed on TCR beta sequences and their occurrence across donors.

The method behind the library was the immunoSEQ multiplex PCR assay. For the multiplex PCR, a mixture combining 60 forward primers for TCR Vbeta segments and 13 reverse primers for TCR Jbeta segments was used. Amplification of the CDR3 region of rearranged TCR beta genes was performed with a multiplex PCR assay on genomic DNA. The amplified TCR beta libraries were sequenced on the Illumina HiSeq System as 87-base-pair reads. The authors processed their data as follows. A later analysis counted 65 million to 90 million unique TCR beta chains across the 550 to 800 repertoires, and around 9.9 million of these chains were shared by at least two donors. A nearest-neighbor algorithm error-corrected the raw reads and collapsed the reads into unique sequences, merging closely related sequences to remove PCR and sequencing errors. CDR3 sequences were aligned to IMGT reference sequences to assign V, D and J gene segments. For a sequence to be retained, a match of at least six nucleotides to both a V gene segment and a J gene segment was required. Rearrangements were classified as productive when the CDR3 lacked stop codons and remained in frame with V and J, and all other rearrangements were classified as non-productive. CDR3 was defined by IMGT convention, running from the second conserved V-encoded cysteine to the conserved J-encoded phenylalanine. The earlier analysis of fewer than 700 of the donors excluded sequences that lacked an unambiguous match to a single V gene segment. In an earlier analysis of about 590 of the donors, a V segment was called functional when productive rearrangements were above 56.7%, and segregating when the standard deviation between donors exceeded 5%. A statistical classification framework was built to diagnose cytomegalovirus status from the catalog of TCR beta chain sequences. V and J gene assignment, in a later analysis, came from comparing TCR nucleotide sequences with IMGT/GENE-DB human TR gene sequences. In a later analysis, CDR3 sequences and most-parsimonious VDJ recombination scenarios were assigned using the TCRdist pipeline. In a later analysis, every TCR beta chain was defined by the combination of its CDR3 amino acid sequence and its V-gene family, and reads without a unique V-gene family were dropped. To address suspected cross-contamination and a sequencing artifact, a later analysis removed a few hundred highly shared, low-generation-probability nucleotide sequences. A later analysis calculated a clonal expansion index for each public chain from normalized within-repertoire ranks of inferred template counts. In a later analysis, generation probabilities were computed using a VDJ recombination model fitted to out-of-frame rearrangements, and the results were checked against IGoR. In a later analysis, hypergeometric tests were used to score TCR-TCR, TCR-HLA and TCR-CMV co-occurrence, with a repertoire-size bias correction applied to TCR pairs. False discovery rates were estimated in a later analysis by permuting HLA or CMV assignments 20 times. In a later analysis, co-occurring TCRs were grouped using DBSCAN, and TCRdist sequence similarity was added for clustering within HLA-allele-positive subsets. Repertoires with fewer than 30,000 or more than 120,000 public chains were left out of co-occurrence clustering, as were about 5 repertoires with anomalous nucleotide sharing. TCRdb re-hosts the immuneACCESS table, in-frame sequences only. Its copies lack some clones; in the studies checked, an unresolved V gene accounts for under half of them, and the cause for the rest is not known. Clone size and V and J calls were adopted from that table, with D and trimming inferred from the DNA. The sample profile shows around 150,000 clones; around 80% of them were found once. In total, the top ten clones hold roughly 2.4% of the sample.

Paper-wide results and their limitations: Most TCR sequences were seen in very few donors, while some public TCRs were found in many individuals. It was suggested by the authors that the approach could potentially be generalized to other disease states and immunological phenotypes. Strong co-occurrence of HLA alleles, especially DR and DQ, made assigning TCR associations to individual alleles difficult. According to a later analysis, parvovirus B19, influenza, CMV and Epstein-Barr virus appeared linked to several top co-occurrence clusters. In vitro tests confirmed that a few of the cytomegalovirus-associated TCR beta chains recognize cytomegalovirus antigens. Some IMGT-functional V segments, including TRBV6-2 and TRBV6-3, could not be told apart with the 87-base-pair reads, so those segments were excluded. According to a later analysis, most CMV-associated TCR beta chains appeared to be HLA-restricted, and the HLA associations seemed to be driven largely by CMV exposure. V-gene and J-gene trimming of TCR beta chains was associated with a missense DCLRE1C variant in a later genetic analysis, and the association was replicated in an independent cohort. According to a later analysis, TCR association rates differed among HLA loci, with DRB1 alleles showing the most associated TCRs and HLA-C alleles showing the fewest. A further reported finding was that TCR beta sequences accurately predicted the HLA-A and HLA-B alleles for most subjects in the first cohort. At a false discovery rate of 0.05, a later analysis linked 16,000 or so TCR beta sequences to specific HLA alleles. The study listed 150 to 200 TCR beta chains as associated with cytomegalovirus. A later genetic analysis reported fewer N-insertions in productive TCRs among donors in an Asian-associated ancestry cluster than the approximately 670-donor mean. Linkage disequilibrium might explain the correlated functional status among segregating V segments, but an unknown experimental factor could not be excluded. The only immune exposure information available for the cohort was CMV serostatus. In both the original and validation cohorts, the classifier was reported to diagnose cytomegalovirus status with high specificity and sensitivity. In a later analysis, HLA-associated TCR beta chains showed more clonal expansion and lower generation probabilities than non-associated chains that were equally common. A cluster of highly shared sequence variants was judged likely to be a technical artifact of the sequencing pipeline. Sequencing depth was assumed to be roughly uniform across donors in the presence/absence analyses, though that assumption may not hold. This cohort had only TCR beta chains sequenced, and the lack of alpha or paired-chain data limited which features could be detected. Because counts were too low, 15 to 20 rarely observed V segments, including chromosome 9 orphons, were excluded from the earlier analysis of 500 to 700 of the donors. Because HLA typing was missing for some donors at each locus, association tests included only the typed subset. An earlier analysis of approximately 540 of the donors showed that most TCR beta V segments appeared in productive rearrangements either about 90% or about 30% of the time, which broadly matched IMGT annotations.

The cohort consisted of hundreds of healthy bone marrow donors. At the time of sampling, all cohort members were nominally healthy, though unrecorded immune exposures were likely present. The donor tested CMV seronegative and was one of the 352 seronegative cohort members. A peripheral blood sample was provided by each donor, and peripheral blood mononuclear cells were used for TCR beta sequencing. The Qiagen DNeasy Blood Extraction Kit was used to extract genomic DNA from the blood cell samples. V and J are trimmed by 4 bases and 2 bases, and the gene matches miss 11 bases of the junction. Looking up the germline V gene yields CDR1 SGHVS and CDR2 FQNEAQ. Spanning cysteine to phenylalanine, the CDR3 consists of 16 amino acids. The CDR3 DNA has 48 bases and is translated from base 1. Details on this clone: Its target antigen remains unknown. No base qualities exist here, and no much larger clone lies one base off it.

Sequencing used PBMCs. The sequence joins TRBV7-8 to TRBJ2-7; the central 7 bases match TRBD2. This clonotype was obtained from a man aged 50 to 60 in good health and CMV-seronegative. The CDR3 protein is CASSSLLAPVPYEQYF. The sequence in DNA is TGTGCCAGCAGCTCCCTACTAGCGCCGGTGCCCTACGAGCAGTACTTC.